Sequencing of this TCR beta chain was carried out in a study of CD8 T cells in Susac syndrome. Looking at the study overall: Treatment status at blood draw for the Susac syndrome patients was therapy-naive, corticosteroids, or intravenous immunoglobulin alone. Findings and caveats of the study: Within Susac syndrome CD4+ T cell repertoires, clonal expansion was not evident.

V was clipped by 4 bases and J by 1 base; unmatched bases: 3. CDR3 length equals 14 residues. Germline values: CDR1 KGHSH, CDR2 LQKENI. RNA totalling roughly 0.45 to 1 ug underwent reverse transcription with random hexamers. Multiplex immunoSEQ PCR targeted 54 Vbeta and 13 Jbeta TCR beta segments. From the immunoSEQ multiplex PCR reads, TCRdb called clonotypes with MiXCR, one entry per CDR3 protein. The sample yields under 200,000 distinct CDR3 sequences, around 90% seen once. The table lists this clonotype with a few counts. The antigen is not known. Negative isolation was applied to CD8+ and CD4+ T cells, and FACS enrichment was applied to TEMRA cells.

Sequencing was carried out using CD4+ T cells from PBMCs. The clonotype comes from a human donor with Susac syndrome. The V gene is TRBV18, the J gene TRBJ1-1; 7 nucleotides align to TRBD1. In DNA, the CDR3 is TGTGCCAGCTCACTAGGGACAGCGAACACTGAAGCTTTCTTT. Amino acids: CASSLGTANTEAFF.